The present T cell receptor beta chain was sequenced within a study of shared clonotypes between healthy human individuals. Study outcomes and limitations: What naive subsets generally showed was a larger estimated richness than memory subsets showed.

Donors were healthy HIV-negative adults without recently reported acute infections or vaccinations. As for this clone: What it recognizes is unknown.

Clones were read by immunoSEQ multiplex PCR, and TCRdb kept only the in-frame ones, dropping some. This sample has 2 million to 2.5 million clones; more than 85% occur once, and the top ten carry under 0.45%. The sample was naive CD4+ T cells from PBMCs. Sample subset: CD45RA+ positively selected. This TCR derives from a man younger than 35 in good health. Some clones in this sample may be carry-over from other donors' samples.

The CDR3 here is CASSQPGTAYGYTF. CDR3 sequence (DNA): TGTGCCAGCAGTCAACCCGGGACGGCCTATGGCTACACCTTC. The chain links TRBV28 to TRBJ1-2; a weak D match, TRBD1 (5 bases). V was trimmed by 5 bases and J by 4 bases, leaving 14 bases between them. The CDR3 length is 14 residues. Germline loops: CDR1 MDHEN, CDR2 SYDVKM.